What follows is one T cell receptor beta chain and its context. The antigen remains unidentified. This sample stems from a study of cytomegalovirus exposure and HLA in healthy donors. Regarding the study as a whole: Later, TCR association rates were found to vary by HLA locus, highest for DRB1 and lowest for HLA-C.

The PCR contained 60 Vbeta and 13 Jbeta primers. Profiled with immunoSEQ multiplex PCR; TCRdb holds only in-frame clones, not every one. The table records 200,000 to 250,000 clones, more than 65% of them present only once. The germline gives CDR1 SGDLS, CDR2 YYNGEE. Trimming shortened V by 0 bases and J by 1 base, and 14 bases separated the two germline ends. The CDR3 is made up of 17 amino acids. This clonotype was sampled from a man between 18 and 29 years old in good health and CMV-seronegative. The chain carries TRBV9 and TRBJ2-1, with D possibly being TRBD2 (6 bases). The sample consisted of PBMCs. CDR3 in amino acids: CASSVVVSAGSYNEQFF. Written as DNA, the CDR3 is TGTGCCAGCAGCGTAGTCGTTTCGGCGGGATCCTACAATGAGCAGTTCTTC. Using reference TRBV9 and TRBJ2-1 for the parts outside the CDR3, the full variable domain is DSGVTQTPKHLITATGQRVTLRCSPRSGDLSVYWYQQSLDQGLQFLIQYYNGEERAKGNILERFSAQQFPDLHSELNLSSLELGDSALYFCASSVVVSAGSYNEQFFGPGTRLTVL.